These 2 T cell receptor beta chains were sequenced from one sample in a study of CD8+ T cells in alopecia areata. Investigators isolated RNA and reverse transcribed it into cDNA to act as the sequencing template. Generated by immunoSEQ multiplex PCR, the TCRdb table keeps only in-frame clones and is missing some. The profile shows approximately 82,000 clones, 51% of them singletons. Sequenced material: NKG2D-high CD8+ T cells sorted from blood. These receptors were taken from a human donor with alopecia areata.

This rearrangement joins TRBV27 to TRBJ1-2; tentative D call: TRBD1 (6 bases). Germline CDR1 is MNHEY and CDR2 is SMNVEV (reference sequence). V lost 4 bases and J 8 bases, leaving 8 bases between the germline ends. The length of the CDR3 is 11 residues. The chain's CDR3 is CASSSRGGYTF. CDR3 sequence (DNA): TGTGCCAGCAGTTCCAGGGGAGGCTACACCTTC.

CDR3 loop: CASSLGEGRFF. CDR3 in DNA: TGTGCCAGCAGCTTGGGCGAAGGGCGGTTCTTC. The rearrangement uses TRBV5-6 and TRBJ2-1; no clear D. Trimming left V 0 bases short and J 15 bases short, with 10 bases between. The CDR3 covers 11 residues. Germline loops: CDR1 SGHDT, CDR2 YYEEEE.